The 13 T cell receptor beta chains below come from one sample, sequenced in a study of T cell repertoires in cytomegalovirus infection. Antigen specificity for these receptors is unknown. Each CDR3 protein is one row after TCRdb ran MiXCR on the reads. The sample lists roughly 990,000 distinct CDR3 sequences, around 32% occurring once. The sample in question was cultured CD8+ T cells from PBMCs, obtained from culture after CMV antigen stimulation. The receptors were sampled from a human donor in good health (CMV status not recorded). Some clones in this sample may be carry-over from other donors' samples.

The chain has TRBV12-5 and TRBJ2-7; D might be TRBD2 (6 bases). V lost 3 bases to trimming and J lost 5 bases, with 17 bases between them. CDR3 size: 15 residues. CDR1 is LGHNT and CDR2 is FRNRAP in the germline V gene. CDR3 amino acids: CASGFQPRGTHEQYF. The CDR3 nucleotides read TGTGCTAGTGGTTTCCAGCCTCGGGGGACCCACGAGCAGTACTTC.

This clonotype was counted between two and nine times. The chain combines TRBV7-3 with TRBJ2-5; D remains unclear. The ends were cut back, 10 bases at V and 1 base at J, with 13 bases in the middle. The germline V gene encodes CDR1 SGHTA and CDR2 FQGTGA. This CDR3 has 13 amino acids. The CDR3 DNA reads TGTGCCACATCTAGGGCCCTCCAAGAGACCCAGTACTTC. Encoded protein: CATSRALQETQYF.

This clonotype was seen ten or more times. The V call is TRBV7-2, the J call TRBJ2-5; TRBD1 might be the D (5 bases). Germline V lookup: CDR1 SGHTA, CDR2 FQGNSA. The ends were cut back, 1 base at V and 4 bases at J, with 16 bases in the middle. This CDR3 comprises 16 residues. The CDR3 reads CASSLEGARLRETQYF. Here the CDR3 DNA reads TGTGCCAGCAGCTTAGAAGGGGCACGGTTACGAGAGACCCAGTACTTC.

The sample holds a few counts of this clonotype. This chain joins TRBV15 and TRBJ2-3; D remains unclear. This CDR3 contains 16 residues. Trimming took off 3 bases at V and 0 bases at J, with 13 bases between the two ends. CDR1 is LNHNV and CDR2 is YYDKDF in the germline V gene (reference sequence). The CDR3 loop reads CATSRDDTASTDTQYF. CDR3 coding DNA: TGTGCCACCAGCAGGGACGACACGGCGAGCACAGATACGCAGTATTTT.

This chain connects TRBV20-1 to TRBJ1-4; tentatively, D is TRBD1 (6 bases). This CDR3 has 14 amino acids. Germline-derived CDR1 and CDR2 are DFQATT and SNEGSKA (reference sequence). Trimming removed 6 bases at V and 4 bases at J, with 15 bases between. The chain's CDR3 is CSAQGSASNEKLFF. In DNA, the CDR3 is TGCAGTGCCCAGGGGTCGGCCAGTAATGAAAAACTGTTTTTT.

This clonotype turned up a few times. Here the CDR3 reads CASGGEASNQPQHF. In DNA form, the CDR3 reads TGTGCCAGCGGCGGAGAGGCTAGCAATCAGCCCCAGCATTTT. The genes are TRBV27 and TRBJ1-5; D not resolved. Between the trimmed V and J ends, which lost 8 bases and 0 bases, there was a span of 11 bases. The CDR3 is 14 residues long. Germline V gives CDR1 MNHEY, CDR2 SMNVEV (reference sequence).

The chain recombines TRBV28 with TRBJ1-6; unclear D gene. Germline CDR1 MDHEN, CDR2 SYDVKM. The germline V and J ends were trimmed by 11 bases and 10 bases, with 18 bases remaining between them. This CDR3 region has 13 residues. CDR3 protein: CASSTAVKSPLHF. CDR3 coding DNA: TGTGCCTCCTCTACGGCCGTGAAATCACCCCTCCACTTT.

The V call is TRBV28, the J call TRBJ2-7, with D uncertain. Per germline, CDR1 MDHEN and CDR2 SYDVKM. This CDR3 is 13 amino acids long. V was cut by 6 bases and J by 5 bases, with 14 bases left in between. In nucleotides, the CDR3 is TGTGCCAGCAGCTTTGGGGTGGCGGACGAGCAGTACGTC. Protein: CASSFGVADEQYV.

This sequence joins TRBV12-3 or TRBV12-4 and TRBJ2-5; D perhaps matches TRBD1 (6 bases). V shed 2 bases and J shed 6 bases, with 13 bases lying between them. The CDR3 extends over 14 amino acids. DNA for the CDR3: TGTGCCAGCAGTTTAAGAGGGGGTCACCAGACCCAGTACTTC. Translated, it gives CASSLRGGHQTQYF.

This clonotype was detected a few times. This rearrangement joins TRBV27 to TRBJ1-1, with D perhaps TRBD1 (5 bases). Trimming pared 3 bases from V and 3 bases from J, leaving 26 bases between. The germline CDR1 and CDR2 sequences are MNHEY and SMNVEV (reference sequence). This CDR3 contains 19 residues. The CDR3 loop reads CASSLRRDRPGLLHTEAFF. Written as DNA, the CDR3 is TGTGCCAGCAGTTTGAGAAGGGACCGGCCAGGGCTTTTGCACACTGAAGCTTTCTTT.

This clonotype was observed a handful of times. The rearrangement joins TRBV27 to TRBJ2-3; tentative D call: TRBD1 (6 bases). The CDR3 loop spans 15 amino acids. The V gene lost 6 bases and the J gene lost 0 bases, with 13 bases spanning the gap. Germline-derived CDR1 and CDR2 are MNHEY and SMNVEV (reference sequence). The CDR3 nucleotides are TGTGCCAGCAGGAACACAGGGCGGAGCACAGATACGCAGTATTTT. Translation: CASRNTGRSTDTQYF.

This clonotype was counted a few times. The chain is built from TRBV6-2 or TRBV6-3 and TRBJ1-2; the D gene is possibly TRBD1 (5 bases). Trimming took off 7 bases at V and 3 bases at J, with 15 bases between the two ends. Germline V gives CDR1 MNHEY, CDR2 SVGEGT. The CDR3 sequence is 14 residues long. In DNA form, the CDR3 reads TGTGCCAGCACCCACACCGGGACCTACTATGGCTACACCTTC. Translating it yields CASTHTGTYYGYTF.

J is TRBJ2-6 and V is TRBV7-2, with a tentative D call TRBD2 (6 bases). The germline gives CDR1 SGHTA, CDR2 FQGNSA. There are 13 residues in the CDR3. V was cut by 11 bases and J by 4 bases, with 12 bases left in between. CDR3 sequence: CAHGGTGANVLTF. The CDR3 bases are TGTGCCCACGGGGGTACCGGGGCCAACGTCCTGACTTTC. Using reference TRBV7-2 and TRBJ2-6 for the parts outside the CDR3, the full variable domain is GAGVSQSPSNKVTEKGKDVELRCDPISGHTALYWYRQSLGQGLEFLIYFQGNSAPDKSGLPSDRFSAERTGGSVSTLTIQRTQQEDSAVYLCAHGGTGANVLTFGAGSRLTVL.